The clone carrying this T cell receptor beta chain was seen a handful of times. Documented time point: cycle 4 day 1 (C4D1), after around six weeks of nivolumab. After autologous stem cell transplantation all patients relapsed, and prior brentuximab vedotin exposure differed between cohorts. This sample stems from a study of PD-1 blockade in classical Hodgkin lymphoma. Profiling relied on immunoSEQ multiplex PCR, and the TCRdb table lists in-frame clones only, not all of them. This sample has under 30,000 clones; around 84% occur once, and the top ten carry 5% to 7.5%. The CDR3 has 16 residues. Germline CDR1 is SGHRS and CDR2 is YFSETQ. Unmatched junction bases numbered 8, after V lost 4 bases and J lost 5 bases.

This sequence joins TRBV5-1 and TRBJ2-1, with TRBD2 matching 11 bases. The sample in question was peripheral blood mononuclear cells (PBMCs), obtained before the fourth cycle of nivolumab. The receptor was derived from a human donor with classical Hodgkin lymphoma. Written as DNA, the CDR3 is TGCGCCAGCAGCACCGGACTAGCGGGCACGAACAATGAGCAGTTCTTC. Its translation is CASSTGLAGTNNEQFF. Complete variable domain (other parts from reference TRBV5-1 and TRBJ2-1): KAGVTQTPRYLIKTRGQQVTLSCSPISGHRSVSWYQQTPGQGLQFLFEYFSETQRNKGNFPGRFSGRQFSNSRSEMNVSTLELGDSALYLCASSTGLAGTNNEQFFGPGTRLTVL.